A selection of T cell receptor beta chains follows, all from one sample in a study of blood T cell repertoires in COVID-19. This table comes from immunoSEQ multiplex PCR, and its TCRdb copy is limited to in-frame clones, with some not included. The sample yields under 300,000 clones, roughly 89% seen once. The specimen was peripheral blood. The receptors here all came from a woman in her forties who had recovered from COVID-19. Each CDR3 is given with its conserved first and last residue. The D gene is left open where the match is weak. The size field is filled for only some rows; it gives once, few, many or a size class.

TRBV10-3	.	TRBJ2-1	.	CAIGGTSYNEQFF	TGTGCCATCGGGGGGACCTCCTACAATGAGCAGTTCTTC
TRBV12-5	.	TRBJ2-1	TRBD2	CASGEPGLTSGSLSNEQFF	TGTGCTAGTGGCGAACCAGGACTTACTAGCGGGAGTCTTAGCAATGAGCAGTTCTTC
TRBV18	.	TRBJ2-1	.	CASSTYDGDSSVF	TGTGCCAGCTCGACTTATGACGGGGACTCGTCGGTCTTC
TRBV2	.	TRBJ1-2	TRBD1	CASSIDRDRGYTF	TGTGCCAGCAGTATTGACAGGGACCGGGGCTACACCTTC
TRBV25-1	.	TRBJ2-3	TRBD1	CASTRRGTGEFSDTQYF	TGTGCCAGCACCCGGAGGGGGACAGGCGAATTTTCAGATACGCAGTATTTT
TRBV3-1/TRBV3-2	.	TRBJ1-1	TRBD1	CASSLGQGDTEAFF	TGTGCCAGCAGCCTCGGACAGGGAGACACTGAAGCTTTCTTT
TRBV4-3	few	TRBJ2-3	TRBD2	CASSSAGEGLDTQYF	TGCGCCAGCAGCTCAGCGGGAGAGGGTTTAGATACGCAGTATTTT
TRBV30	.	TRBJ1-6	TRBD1	CAWASGTDFSPLHF	TGTGCCTGGGCTTCCGGGACAGATTTTTCACCCCTCCACTTT
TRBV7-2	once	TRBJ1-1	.	CASSSLWGQTEAFF	TGTGCCAGCAGCTCCCTTTGGGGGCAGACTGAAGCTTTCTTT
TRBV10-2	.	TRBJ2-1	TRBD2	CASSEGTSGRAKNEQFF	TGCGCCAGCAGTGAGGGGACTAGCGGGAGGGCCAAGAATGAGCAGTTCTTC
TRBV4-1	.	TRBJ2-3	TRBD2	CASSYSGGPVDTQYF	TGCGCCAGCAGCTATAGCGGGGGGCCGGTGGATACGCAGTATTTT
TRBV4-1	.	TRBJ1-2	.	CASSQEGLAAYGYTF	TGCGCCAGCAGCCAGGAAGGCTTGGCGGCCTATGGCTACACCTTC
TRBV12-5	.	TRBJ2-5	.	CASGLVRGMGRTQGKETQYF	TGTGCTAGTGGTTTGGTACGGGGTATGGGACGCACCCAGGGGAAGGAGACCCAGTACTTC
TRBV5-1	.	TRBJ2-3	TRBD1	CASSAQGALSADTQYF	TGCGCCAGCAGCGCCCAGGGGGCGCTTTCGGCAGATACGCAGTATTTT
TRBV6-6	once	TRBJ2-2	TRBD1	CASSLQTGGTGELFF	TGTGCCAGCAGTCTTCAGACAGGGGGAACCGGGGAGCTGTTTTTT
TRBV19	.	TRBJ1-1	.	CASSTPDSKNTEAFF	TGTGCCAGTAGTACCCCCGACAGTAAGAACACTGAAGCTTTCTTT
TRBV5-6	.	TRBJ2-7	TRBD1	CASSIAGGPSYEQYF	TGTGCCAGCAGCATTGCAGGGGGCCCCTCCTACGAGCAGTACTTC
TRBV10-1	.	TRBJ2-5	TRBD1	CASSEGQGETQYF	TGCGCCAGCAGTGAGGGACAGGGGGAGACCCAGTACTTC
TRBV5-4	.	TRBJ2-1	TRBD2	CASSPQVAGPNEQFF	TGTGCCAGCAGCCCCCAGGTAGCGGGCCCTAATGAGCAGTTCTTC
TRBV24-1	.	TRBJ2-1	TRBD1	CATSDRTGQTVYNEQFF	TGTGCCACCAGTGACCGGACGGGACAGACCGTCTACAATGAGCAGTTCTTC
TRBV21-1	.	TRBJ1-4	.	CASSLPGQKDKPTNEKLFF	TGTGCCAGCAGCTTACCGGGACAGAAAGATAAACCAACTAATGAAAAACTGTTTTTT
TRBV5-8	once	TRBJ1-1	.	CASSNTGNTEAFF	TGTGCCAGCAGCAACACGGGGAACACTGAAGCTTTCTTT
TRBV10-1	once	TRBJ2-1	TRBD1	CASRPGQGADEQFF	TGCGCCAGCAGACCGGGACAGGGGGCTGATGAGCAGTTCTTC
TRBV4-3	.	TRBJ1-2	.	CASSQVDSYYGYTF	TGCGCCAGCAGCCAGGTGGACAGCTACTATGGCTACACCTTC
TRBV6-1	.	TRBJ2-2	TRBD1	CASSELRTGGNTGELFF	TGTGCCAGCAGTGAACTAAGAACAGGGGGGAACACCGGGGAGCTGTTTTTT
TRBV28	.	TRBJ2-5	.	CASSSADSLQETQYF	TGTGCCAGCAGTTCGGCGGACAGCCTACAAGAGACCCAGTACTTC
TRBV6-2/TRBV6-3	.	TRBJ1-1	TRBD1	CASSDNRGTEAFF	TGTGCCAGCAGCGACAACAGGGGAACTGAAGCTTTCTTT
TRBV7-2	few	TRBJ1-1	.	CASSLVQINEAFF	TGTGCCAGCAGCTTAGTTCAGATAAATGAAGCTTTCTTT
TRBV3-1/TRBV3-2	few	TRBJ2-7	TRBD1	CASSKRQGYSYEQYF	TGTGCCAGCAGCAAACGACAGGGGTATTCCTACGAGCAGTACTTC
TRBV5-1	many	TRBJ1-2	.	CASSLGAVASLGYTF	TGCGCCAGCAGCTTGGGAGCGGTCGCGTCCCTCGGCTACACCTTC
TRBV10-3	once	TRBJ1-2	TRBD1	CGSGTGTFYGYTF	TGTGGTTCCGGGACAGGGACCTTCTATGGCTACACCTTC
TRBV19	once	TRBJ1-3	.	CATIQGAGNTIYF	TGTGCCACGATCCAGGGCGCTGGAAACACCATATATTTT
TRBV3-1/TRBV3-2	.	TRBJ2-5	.	CASSQGRDSKSQETQYF	TGTGCCAGCAGCCAAGGCCGGGACTCTAAAAGCCAAGAGACCCAGTACTTC
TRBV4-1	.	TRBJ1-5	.	CASSQVLLEPQHF	TGCGCCAGCAGCCAAGTCTTACTAGAGCCCCAGCATTTT
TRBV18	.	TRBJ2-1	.	CASSSYREHEQFF	TGTGCCAGCTCATCCTACAGGGAACATGAGCAGTTCTTC
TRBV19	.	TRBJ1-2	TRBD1	CASSIDGQGGYGYTF	TGTGCCAGTAGTATAGATGGGCAGGGGGGCTATGGCTACACCTTC
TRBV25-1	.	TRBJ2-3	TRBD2	CASSRLAGDTDTQYF	TGTGCCAGCAGTCGACTAGCGGGGGACACAGATACGCAGTATTTT
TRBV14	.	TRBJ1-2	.	CASSPSADGNYGYTF	TGTGCCAGCAGCCCTTCAGCGGACGGAAACTATGGCTACACCTTC
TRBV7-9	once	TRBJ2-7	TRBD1	CATLTTGGKGEQYF	TGTGCCACCTTGACAACAGGGGGCAAAGGCGAGCAGTACTTC
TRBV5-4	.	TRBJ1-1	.	CASSAGGGVGTEAFF	TGTGCCAGCAGCGCCGGTGGGGGGGTTGGCACTGAAGCTTTCTTT
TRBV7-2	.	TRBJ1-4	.	CASSLQGSTNEKLFF	TGTGCCAGCAGCTTACAGGGATCAACTAATGAAAAACTGTTTTTT
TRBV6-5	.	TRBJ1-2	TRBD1	CASSTNRGWGYTF	TGTGCCAGCAGTACAAACAGGGGTTGGGGCTACACCTTC
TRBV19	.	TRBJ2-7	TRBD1	CASSDRGINEQYF	TGTGCCAGTAGCGACAGGGGGATTAACGAGCAGTACTTC
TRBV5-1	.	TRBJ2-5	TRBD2	CASRYSGGAGETQYF	TGCGCCAGCAGGTATAGCGGGGGGGCCGGAGAGACCCAGTACTTC
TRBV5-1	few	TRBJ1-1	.	CASSPGHANTEAFF	TGCGCCAGCAGCCCGGGACATGCTAACACTGAAGCTTTCTTT
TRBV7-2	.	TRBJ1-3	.	CASSKRQYGNTIYF	TGTGCCAGCAGCAAAAGACAGTACGGAAACACCATATATTTT
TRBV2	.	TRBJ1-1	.	CASSERGNTEAFF	TGTGCCAGCAGTGAGCGAGGCAACACTGAAGCTTTCTTT
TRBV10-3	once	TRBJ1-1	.	CAISVGRGAEAFF	TGTGCCATCAGTGTTGGTCGGGGTGCTGAAGCTTTCTTT
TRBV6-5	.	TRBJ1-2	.	CASSYLGRDYGYTF	TGTGCCAGCAGTTACCTCGGGAGGGACTATGGCTACACCTTC
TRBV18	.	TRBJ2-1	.	CASSPRTQGMEFF	TGTGCCAGCTCACCGAGAACCCAGGGAATGGAGTTCTTC
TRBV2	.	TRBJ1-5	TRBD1	CASRGTGSQPQHF	TGTGCCAGCAGAGGGACAGGCTCTCAGCCCCAGCATTTT
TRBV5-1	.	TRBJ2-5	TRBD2	CASSLKRGGGETQYF	TGCGCCAGCAGCTTGAAGCGGGGCGGGGGAGAGACCCAGTACTTC
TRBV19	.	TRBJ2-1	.	CASSIGGTYNEQFF	TGTGCCAGTAGTATTGGGGGGACCTACAATGAGCAGTTCTTC
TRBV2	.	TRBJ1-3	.	CASRNREGNTIYF	TGTGCCAGCAGGAACAGGGAAGGAAACACCATATATTTT
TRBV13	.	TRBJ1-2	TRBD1	CASSLSRGDGYTF	TGTGCCAGCAGCTTAAGCAGGGGGGATGGCTACACCTTC
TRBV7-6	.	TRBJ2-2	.	CASSLVGRPNTGELFF	TGTGCCAGCAGCTTAGTGGGGCGTCCGAACACCGGGGAGCTGTTTTTT